The following is a T cell receptor (beta chain) sequence with its context. Random hexamers were used to reverse transcribe roughly 0.45 to 1 ug of RNA. TCRdb passed the immunoSEQ multiplex PCR reads through MiXCR, listing each CDR3 protein once. The sample has 75,000 to 95,000 distinct CDR3 sequences, roughly 92% seen once. This record belongs to a study of CD8 T cells in Susac syndrome. The sequence came from a human donor with Susac syndrome. Sequencing was carried out using CD8+ T cells from PBMCs.

DNA for the CDR3: TGTGCCAGCAGCTTGTCCCCAGGTTTGGGCAATCAGCCCCAGCATTTT. Translated: CASSLSPGLGNQPQHF. The rearrangement joins TRBV5-6 to TRBJ1-5; D uncertain. Trimming shortened V by 1 base and J by 2 bases, and 13 bases separated the two germline ends. Germline V gene lookup returns CDR1 SGHDT and CDR2 YYEEEE. The CDR3 length is 16 residues.